Listed below are T cell receptor beta chains from one sample, sequenced in a study of blood T cell repertoires in COVID-19. Produced via immunoSEQ multiplex PCR; TCRdb's table is partial and in-frame only. Of tens of thousands of clones in the sample, about 83% were seen once. Input material: peripheral blood. The receptors shown here come from a man in his fifties with COVID-19, enrolled during active disease. Both conserved end residues are trimmed from each CDR3. The order of the fields is clone size, V gene, CDR3 protein. Size is omitted from some rows. Given values are once, few, many or a class for expanded clones.

abundance: .; v_gene: TRBV7-2; CDR3aa: ASSTGLAGGGYEQY
abundance: .; v_gene: TRBV7-9; CDR3aa: ASSLSGREETQY
abundance: .; v_gene: TRBV14; CDR3aa: ASSQGLASYNEQF
abundance: .; v_gene: TRBV19; CDR3aa: ASSLRGNNYT
abundance: .; v_gene: TRBV29-1; CDR3aa: SVEETGGGCT
abundance: .; v_gene: TRBV19; CDR3aa: ASRPRDSNSPLH
abundance: .; v_gene: TRBV5-5; CDR3aa: ASSGRLAGGQETQY
abundance: .; v_gene: TRBV5-1; CDR3aa: ASSLATSSGELF
abundance: .; v_gene: TRBV28; CDR3aa: AGGTSGIVDTQY
abundance: .; v_gene: TRBV19; CDR3aa: ASSTGTAGNQPQH
abundance: .; v_gene: TRBV6-5; CDR3aa: ASRAWAGGGSPLH
abundance: .; v_gene: TRBV13; CDR3aa: ASSSPGIGAGELF
abundance: once; v_gene: TRBV18; CDR3aa: ASSPRPVSGETQY
abundance: .; v_gene: TRBV19; CDR3aa: ASSILAGGLYNEQF
abundance: .; v_gene: TRBV12-5; CDR3aa: ASGLVQSGILYEQY
abundance: .; v_gene: TRBV7-9; CDR3aa: ASSTGTFNEQF
abundance: few; v_gene: TRBV27; CDR3aa: ASSPGTDLYNEQF
abundance: .; v_gene: TRBV28; CDR3aa: ASMPQMQETQY
abundance: .; v_gene: TRBV5-8; CDR3aa: ASSLVRRDNEQF
abundance: .; v_gene: TRBV5-4; CDR3aa: ASSFKPDVTEAF
abundance: .; v_gene: TRBV2; CDR3aa: ASSRTGDQPQH
abundance: .; v_gene: TRBV11-2; CDR3aa: ASSIREGAFTEAF
abundance: few; v_gene: TRBV9; CDR3aa: ASSGAGDNQPQH
abundance: .; v_gene: TRBV30; CDR3aa: AWSRFGGQNFHYGYT
abundance: .; v_gene: TRBV28; CDR3aa: AILGGAGHEQY
abundance: .; v_gene: TRBV27; CDR3aa: ASKVSRLAGGNEQF
abundance: .; v_gene: TRBV19; CDR3aa: ASSIGSGNEQY
abundance: .; v_gene: TRBV5-1; CDR3aa: ASSLGIRPGAYEQY
abundance: .; v_gene: TRBV9; CDR3aa: ASNFGLAGAGDTQY
abundance: .; v_gene: TRBV4-1; CDR3aa: ASSFTVNTEAF
abundance: .; v_gene: TRBV5-6; CDR3aa: ASIWAREYSNQPQH
abundance: once; v_gene: TRBV5-1; CDR3aa: ASSFTLQGDQETQY
abundance: .; v_gene: TRBV3-1/TRBV3-2; CDR3aa: ASSQDRIALRRETQY
abundance: .; v_gene: TRBV24-1; CDR3aa: ATSDLQGYEQY
abundance: .; v_gene: TRBV28; CDR3aa: ATIRIDRASGYT
abundance: .; v_gene: TRBV18; CDR3aa: ASSPNFSHYGYT
abundance: .; v_gene: TRBV27; CDR3aa: ASSFPPGYGTDTQY
abundance: .; v_gene: TRBV18; CDR3aa: ASSRLDRVVPQH
abundance: few; v_gene: TRBV9; CDR3aa: ASSITSSGANVLT
abundance: .; v_gene: TRBV29-1; CDR3aa: SVDSSGTYNEQF
abundance: .; v_gene: TRBV5-1; CDR3aa: ASSLFGGEDQPQH
abundance: .; v_gene: TRBV10-3; CDR3aa: AISESLGGTGSEQF
abundance: .; v_gene: TRBV6-1; CDR3aa: ASSEPAGGWEGTQY
abundance: .; v_gene: TRBV5-1; CDR3aa: ASSLRPGDIQY
abundance: .; v_gene: TRBV7-9; CDR3aa: ASSFEAGVDYGYT
abundance: once; v_gene: TRBV3-1/TRBV3-2; CDR3aa: ASSPGNNQPQH
abundance: .; v_gene: TRBV6-2/TRBV6-3; CDR3aa: ASSSSGTQTGEQY
abundance: .; v_gene: TRBV27; CDR3aa: ASSYRGRLQF